A single sample is the source of the 5 T cell receptor beta chains below, sequenced in a study of cytomegalovirus exposure and HLA in healthy donors. With 60 Vbeta and 13 Jbeta primers, the PCR was carried out. Data came from immunoSEQ multiplex PCR; TCRdb stores just in-frame clones and leaves some out. Of tens of thousands of clones listed, about two thirds are singletons. The sample comprised PBMCs. These receptors were taken from a woman aged 40 to 50 in good health and CMV-seropositive.

This chain links TRBV25-1 with TRBJ2-5, with D possibly TRBD2 on 6 matching bases. This CDR3 has 13 residues. Trimming shortened V by 4 bases and J by 5 bases, and 11 bases separated the two germline ends. From germline, CDR1 is MGHDK and CDR2 SYGVNS. CDR3 bases: TGTGCCAGCAGTGCAACGGGAGTGGAGACCCAGTACTTC. Its protein product is CASSATGVETQYF.

The gene calls are TRBV7-9 and TRBJ1-6, with 7 bases that match TRBD1. V gave up 4 bases and J gave up 10 bases; unmatched junction bases: 7. The germline gives CDR1 SEHNR, CDR2 FQNEAQ (reference sequence). The CDR3 is made up of 14 amino acids. The CDR3 loop reads CASSSTGDGSPLHF. In DNA, the CDR3 is TGTGCCAGCAGCTCCACAGGGGATGGATCACCCCTCCACTTT.

V and J are TRBV30 and TRBJ1-3, with 8 positions matching TRBD1. This CDR3 is 15 amino acids long. Trimming at V came to 0 bases and at J to 0 bases, leaving 1 base not matched to a gene. Germline CDR1 reads GTSNPN; CDR2 reads SVGIG (reference sequence). CDR3 in DNA: TGTGCCTGGAGTGTGGGACAGGTCTCTGGAAACACCATATATTTT. Protein: CAWSVGQVSGNTIYF.

The chain's CDR3 is CAWQTGMPYNEQFF. Written as DNA, the CDR3 is TGTGCCTGGCAGACAGGGATGCCCTACAATGAGCAGTTCTTC. The rearrangement joins TRBV30 to TRBJ2-1, with 7 positions matching TRBD1. The length of the CDR3 is 14 residues. Germline V gene sequence: CDR1 GTSNPN, CDR2 SVGIG (reference sequence). With V trimmed by 5 bases and J by 2 bases, 6 bases remained unmatched. The variable domain in full, with the rest retrieved from reference TRBV30 and TRBJ2-1, is SQTIHQWPATLVQPVGSPLSLECTVEGTSNPNLYWYRQAAGRGLQLLFYSVGIGQISSEVPQNLSASRPQDRQFILSSKKLLLSDSGFYLCAWQTGMPYNEQFFGPGTRLTVL.

The gene calls are TRBV2 and TRBJ2-3, with D perhaps TRBD2 (7 bases). Germline V gives CDR1 SNHLY, CDR2 FYNNEI. CDR3 length equals 15 residues. V shed 2 bases and J shed 4 bases, with 13 bases lying between them. CDR3 in DNA: TGTGCCAGCAGTGAACTCGCGGGGGCTTCAGATACGCAGTATTTT. Translated: CASSELAGASDTQYF.